This T cell receptor (beta chain) was identified during a study of blood T cell repertoires in COVID-19. Germline-derived CDR1 and CDR2 are SGDLS and YYNGEE. The trim removed 0 bases at V and 0 bases at J, leaving 4 bases unmatched. This CDR3 comprises 16 residues. Repertoires were generated with immunoSEQ multiplex PCR, while TCRdb's copy carries only in-frame clones and drops some. The data show 250,000 to 350,000 clones, 88% seen once. The sequence was collected from a woman between 55 and 75 years old in a cohort exposed to, infected with or recovered from COVID-19 (not recorded which). The specimen was PBMCs or T cells enriched from blood (not recorded which). This chain connects TRBV9 to TRBJ2-3, with 7 positions matching TRBD1. The CDR3 region is CASSVEGALSTDTQYF. The CDR3 DNA reads TGTGCCAGCAGCGTAGAGGGGGCGCTGAGCACAGATACGCAGTATTTT. Full variable domain (remainder filled in from reference TRBV9 and TRBJ2-3): DSGVTQTPKHLITATGQRVTLRCSPRSGDLSVYWYQQSLDQGLQFLIQYYNGEERAKGNILERFSAQQFPDLHSELNLSSLELGDSALYFCASSVEGALSTDTQYFGPGTRLTVL.